Listed below are T cell receptor beta chains from one sample, sequenced in a study of neurological immune-mediated disorders. MiXCR, applied by TCRdb to the 5' RACE reads, yields one record per CDR3 protein. This sample has 20,000 or so distinct CDR3 sequences; 10% to 15% occur once, and the top ten carry 16%. Sequenced: PBMCs. All receptors come from a woman in her thirties or forties with HTLV-1-associated myelopathy (HAM/TSP). The CDR3 runs from the conserved cysteine through the conserved F or W. Fields, in order: V gene, J gene, clone size, D gene, CDR3 DNA, CDR3 protein. The D gene is left open where the match is weak. Clone sizes are given selectively: once, few, many, or a class where the clone is expanded.

>TRBV7-2|TRBJ2-1|many|TRBD2
TGTGCCAGCAGCTCCAGATTCTCGGGACTAGCGTCCAATGAGCAGTTCTTC
CASSSRFSGLASNEQFF
>TRBV7-6|TRBJ1-5|many|NA
TGTGCCAGCAGCTTAGGAGGAAATAGCAATCAGCCCCAGCATTTT
CASSLGGNSNQPQHF
>TRBV10-3|TRBJ2-3|many|TRBD1
TGTGCCATCAGCCCCCGACAGGGTGGGAGCACAGATACGCAGTATTTT
CAISPRQGGSTDTQYF
>TRBV4-3|TRBJ2-5|many|NA
TGCGCCAGCAGCCAACGTTTCGGAGAGACCCAGTACTTC
CASSQRFGETQYF
>TRBV20-1|TRBJ2-1|many|TRBD2
TGCAGTGCTAGCCGGCTAGCGGGAGCCGGAGGTGAGCAGTTCTTC
CSASRLAGAGGEQFF
>TRBV11-2|TRBJ1-6|many|NA
TGTGCCAGCAGCTTAGTCGGGGGGGGGTATAATTCACCCCTCCACTTT
CASSLVGGGYNSPLHF
>TRBV5-6|TRBJ1-2|many|NA
TGTGCCAGCAGCTTGGATCCAAGTTATGGCTACACCTTC
CASSLDPSYGYTF
>TRBV12-3/TRBV12-4|TRBJ2-5|many|NA
TGTGCCAGCAGTTTTAACCAGCAAGAGACCCAGTACTTC
CASSFNQQETQYF
>TRBV12-3/TRBV12-4|TRBJ2-1|many|TRBD1
TGTGCCAGCAGTTCCGGGACAGGTTTGTACAATGAGCAGTTCTTC
CASSSGTGLYNEQFF
>TRBV6-2/TRBV6-3|TRBJ2-1|many|TRBD2
TGTGCCAGCAGTCCTAAACGGACTAGCGCGCCGATCTACAATGAGCAGTTCTTC
CASSPKRTSAPIYNEQFF
>TRBV3-1|TRBJ2-1|many|NA
TGTGCCAGCAGCCAAGATTTAGTAGACAATGAGCAGTTCTTC
CASSQDLVDNEQFF
>TRBV5-1|TRBJ2-5|many|NA
TGCGCCAGCAACCAAGGGGGGCTGGGGGGAGAGACCCAGTACTTC
CASNQGGLGGETQYF
>TRBV20-1|TRBJ1-1|many|NA
TGCAGTGCTGGACGGGGTACGGCAGAAGCTTTCTTT
CSAGRGTAEAFF
>TRBV4-1|TRBJ1-6|many|NA
TGCGCCAGCAGCCTTTCCCCCAGGAACTATAATTCACCCCTCCACTTT
CASSLSPRNYNSPLHF
>TRBV29-1|TRBJ2-7|many|TRBD1
TGCAGCGTTTCGACAGGGGGCCCCACCTACGAGCAGTACTTC
CSVSTGGPTYEQYF
>TRBV20-1|TRBJ2-5|many|NA
TGCAGTGCTAGAGATAGCGGCAGATTTCAAGAGACCCAGTACTTC
CSARDSGRFQETQYF
>TRBV5-1|TRBJ2-3|many|NA
TGCGCCAGCGGTGGGGGTACAGATACGCAGTATTTT
CASGGGTDTQYF
>TRBV20-1|TRBJ2-3|many|TRBD2
TGCAGTGCCTCCGGGGCGGGGGGGCTAACAGATACGCAGTATTTT
CSASGAGGLTDTQYF
>TRBV28|TRBJ2-1|NA|NA
TGTGCCAGCAGTTTAGGCCAGGGCAGCCAAAATGAGCAGTTCTTC
CASSLGQGSQNEQFF
>TRBV7-3|TRBJ1-1|medium-sized|NA
TGTGCCAGCAGCTTATTAGGGGGCACTGAAGCTTTCTTT
CASSLLGGTEAFF
>TRBV7-9|TRBJ1-1|many|NA
TGTGCCAGCAGCTCCCTGGACGCTTTCTTT
CASSSLDAFF
>TRBV14|TRBJ1-5|NA|NA
TGTTCCAGCAGCCCTCTAAACAGCAATCAGACCCAGCATTTT
CSSSPLNSNQTQHF
>TRBV10-3|TRBJ1-6|many|NA
TGTGCCATCAGTGAAGAGCAGCTTAATTCACCCCTCCACTTT
CAISEEQLNSPLHF
>TRBV20-1|TRBJ1-1|NA|NA
TGCAGTGCTAGAGACGCGGGAGAGAACAAGTTCAACACAGAAGCTTTCTTT
CSARDAGENKFNTEAFF
>TRBV5-1|TRBJ2-1|many|TRBD2
TGCGCCAGCAGCGGACTAGCGGGGGGGCGAGTCGAGCAGTTCTTC
CASSGLAGGRVEQFF
>TRBV6-5|TRBJ2-1|medium-sized|NA
TGTGCCAGCAGTTACGGGGACCTACCCCACAATGAGCAGTTCTTC
CASSYGDLPHNEQFF
>TRBV15|TRBJ2-3|many|NA
TGTGCCACCGGGCTCAATGCAGATACGCAGTATTTT
CATGLNADTQYF
>TRBV7-9|TRBJ1-1|NA|NA
TGTGCCAGCAGCTTAAGTCGGGGCACTGAAGCTTTCTTT
CASSLSRGTEAFF
>TRBV5-1|TRBJ2-1|NA|NA
TGCGCCTGCAGATTGGCATATTCCTCCTACAATGAGCAGTTCTTC
CACRLAYSSYNEQFF
>TRBV24-1|TRBJ2-5|many|TRBD1
TGTGCCACCAGTGATTCCCGACAGGGCCCAGAGACCCAGTACTTC
CATSDSRQGPETQYF
>TRBV6-4|TRBJ2-3|many|NA
TGTGCCAGCAGGCCCCGCCAGGGGGGGACTACTAGCACAGATACGCAGTATTTT
CASRPRQGGTTSTDTQYF
>TRBV20-1|TRBJ2-2|many|TRBD2
TGCAGTGCTTTTAGCGGGGGACGCACCGGGGAGCTGTTTTTT
CSAFSGGRTGELFF
>TRBV29-1|TRBJ1-1|many|NA
TGCAGCGTGCCACAGGGGAACACTGAAGCTTTCTTT
CSVPQGNTEAFF